The clone carrying this T cell receptor beta chain was detected once. The antigen is unknown. Additional DNA sequences in this sample encode the identical CDR3. Germline V lookup: CDR1 KGHSH, CDR2 LQKENI. V lost 0 bases to trimming and J lost 5 bases, with 10 bases between them. The CDR3 totals 14 residues. This sample is drawn from a study of shared clonotypes between healthy human individuals. About the study: Researchers drew samples from two women and a few men aged 18 to 49.

General study points: The study's rarefaction showed incomplete sorted-subset sequencing despite large depth. A handful of donors shared around 5.2% of their naive CD4 clonotypes. Deeper or shallower sequencing was expected to change how clonotypes are shared among donors.

The protocol was immunoSEQ multiplex PCR, while the TCRdb copy is restricted to in-frame clones and leaves out a portion. The sample lists roughly 2.6 million clones, around 90% occurring once. The sequenced sample consisted of naive CD4+ T cells sorted from blood. Subset meaning: CD45RA+ positively selected. This TCR was recovered from a young man in good health. V gene TRBV18 combines with J gene TRBJ2-5; TRBD2 might be the D (6 bases). The CDR3 is CASSPPASVETQYF. The CDR3 nucleotides are TGTGCCAGCTCACCACCGGCTAGCGTTGAGACCCAGTACTTC.